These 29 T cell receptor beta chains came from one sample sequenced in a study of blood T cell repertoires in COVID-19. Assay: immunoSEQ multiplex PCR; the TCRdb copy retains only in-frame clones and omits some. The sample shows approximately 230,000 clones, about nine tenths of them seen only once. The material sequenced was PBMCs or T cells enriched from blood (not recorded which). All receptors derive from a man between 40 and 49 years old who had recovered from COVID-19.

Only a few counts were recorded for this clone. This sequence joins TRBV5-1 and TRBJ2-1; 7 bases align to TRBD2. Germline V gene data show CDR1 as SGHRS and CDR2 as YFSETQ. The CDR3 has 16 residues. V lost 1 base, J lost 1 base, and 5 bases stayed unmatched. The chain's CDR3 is CASSLSLADSYNEQFF. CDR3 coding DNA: TGCGCCAGCAGCTTGTCCCTAGCGGATTCCTACAATGAGCAGTTCTTC.

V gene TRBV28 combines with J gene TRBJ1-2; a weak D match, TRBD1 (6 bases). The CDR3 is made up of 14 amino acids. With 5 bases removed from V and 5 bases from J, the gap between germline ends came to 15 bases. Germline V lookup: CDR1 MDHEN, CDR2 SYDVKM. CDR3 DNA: TGTGCCAGCAGTCCCCCCCAGGGGTTTTATGGCTACACCTTC. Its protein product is CASSPPQGFYGYTF.

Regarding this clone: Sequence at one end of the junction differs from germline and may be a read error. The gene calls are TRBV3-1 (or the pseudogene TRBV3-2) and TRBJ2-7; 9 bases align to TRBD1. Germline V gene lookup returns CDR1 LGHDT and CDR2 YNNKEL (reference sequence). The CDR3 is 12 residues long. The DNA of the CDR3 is TGTGCCAGCAGCCAGGGCGGGACAGGGCTGGACTTC. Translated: CASSQGGTGLDF.

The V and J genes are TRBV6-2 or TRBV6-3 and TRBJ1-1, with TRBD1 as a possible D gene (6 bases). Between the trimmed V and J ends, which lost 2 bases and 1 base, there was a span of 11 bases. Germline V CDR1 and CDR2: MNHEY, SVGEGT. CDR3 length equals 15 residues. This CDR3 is CASSYPLDRNTEAFF. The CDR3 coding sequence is TGTGCCAGCAGTTACCCCCTGGACAGGAACACTGAAGCTTTCTTT.

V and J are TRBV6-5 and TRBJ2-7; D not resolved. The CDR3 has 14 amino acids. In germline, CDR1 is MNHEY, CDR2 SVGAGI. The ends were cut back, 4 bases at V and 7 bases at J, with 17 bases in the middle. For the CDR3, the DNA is TGTGCCAGCAGTTTAGTCTTATCCTCGAGTGAGCAGTACTTC. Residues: CASSLVLSSSEQYF.

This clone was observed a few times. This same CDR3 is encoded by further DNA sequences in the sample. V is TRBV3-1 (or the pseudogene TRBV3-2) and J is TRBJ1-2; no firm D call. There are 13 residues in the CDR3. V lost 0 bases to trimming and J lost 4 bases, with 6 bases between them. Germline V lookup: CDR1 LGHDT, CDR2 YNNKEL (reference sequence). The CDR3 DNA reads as TGTGCCAGCAGCCAAGACACAGCCTATGGCTACACCTTC. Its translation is CASSQDTAYGYTF.

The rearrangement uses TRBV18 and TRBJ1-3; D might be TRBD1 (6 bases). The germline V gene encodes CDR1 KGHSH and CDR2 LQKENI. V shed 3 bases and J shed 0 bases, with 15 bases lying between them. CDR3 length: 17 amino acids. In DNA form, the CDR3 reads TGTGCCAGCTCACCTCAAGAACAGGGCCTCTCTGGAAACACCATATATTTT. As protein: CASSPQEQGLSGNTIYF.

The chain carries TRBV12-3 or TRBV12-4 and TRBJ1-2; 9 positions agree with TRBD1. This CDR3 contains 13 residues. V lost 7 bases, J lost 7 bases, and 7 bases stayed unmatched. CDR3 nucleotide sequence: TGTGCCAGCACAGGGGACAGGGCCATTGGCTACACCTTC. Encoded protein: CASTGDRAIGYTF.

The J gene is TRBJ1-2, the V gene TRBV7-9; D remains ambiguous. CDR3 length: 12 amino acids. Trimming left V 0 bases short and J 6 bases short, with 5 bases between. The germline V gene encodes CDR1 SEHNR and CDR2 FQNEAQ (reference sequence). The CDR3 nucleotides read TGTGCCAGCAGCTTAGCTGGAGATGGCTACACCTTC. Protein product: CASSLAGDGYTF. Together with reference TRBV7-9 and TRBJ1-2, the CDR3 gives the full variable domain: DTGVSQNPRHKITKRGQNVTFRCDPISEHNRLYWYRQTLGQGPEFLTYFQNEAQLEKSRLLSDRFSAERPKGSFSTLEIQRTEQGDSAMYLCASSLAGDGYTFGSGTRLTVV.

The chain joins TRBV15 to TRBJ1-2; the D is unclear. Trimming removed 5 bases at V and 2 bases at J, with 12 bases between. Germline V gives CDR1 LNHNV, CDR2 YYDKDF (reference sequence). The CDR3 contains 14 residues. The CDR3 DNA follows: TGTGCCACCAGCGTCTTCAGTACCAACTATGGCTACACCTTC. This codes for CATSVFSTNYGYTF.

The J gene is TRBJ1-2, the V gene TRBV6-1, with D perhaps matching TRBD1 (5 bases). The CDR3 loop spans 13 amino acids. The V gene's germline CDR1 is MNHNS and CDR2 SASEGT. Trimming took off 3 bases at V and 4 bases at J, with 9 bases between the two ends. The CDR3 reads CASSDGGSYGYTF. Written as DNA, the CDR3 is TGTGCCAGCAGTGACGGGGGTTCCTATGGCTACACCTTC.

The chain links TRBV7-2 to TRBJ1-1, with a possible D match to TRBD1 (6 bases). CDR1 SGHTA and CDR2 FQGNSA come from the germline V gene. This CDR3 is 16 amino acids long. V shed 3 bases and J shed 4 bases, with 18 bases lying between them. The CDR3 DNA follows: TGTGCCAGCAGCTTTTGGGCGGGAGGGGGGATCACTGAAGCTTTCTTT. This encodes CASSFWAGGGITEAFF.

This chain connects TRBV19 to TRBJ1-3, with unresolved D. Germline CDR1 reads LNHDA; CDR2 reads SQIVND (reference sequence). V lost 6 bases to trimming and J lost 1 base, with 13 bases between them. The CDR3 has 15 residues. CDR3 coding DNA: TGTGCCAGTAGATCGACGACGGAGTCTGGAAACACCATATATTTT. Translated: CASRSTTESGNTIYF.

The CDR3, as DNA: TGTGCCAGCAGTCGGACCGGGACACTTAATTCACCCCTCCACTTT. Translated: CASSRTGTLNSPLHF. V usage is TRBV6-5 and J usage is TRBJ1-6; D might be TRBD1 (6 bases). Germline V lookup: CDR1 MNHEY, CDR2 SVGAGI. This CDR3 contains 15 residues. V lost 5 bases, J lost 6 bases, and 14 bases lay in between.

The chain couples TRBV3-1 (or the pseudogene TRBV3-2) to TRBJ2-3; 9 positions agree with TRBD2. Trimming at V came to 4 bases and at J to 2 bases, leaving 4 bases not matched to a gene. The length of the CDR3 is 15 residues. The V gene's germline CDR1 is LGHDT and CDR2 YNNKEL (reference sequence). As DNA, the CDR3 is TGTGCCAGCAGCCTCTCTAGCGGGGCCACAGATACGCAGTATTTT. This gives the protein CASSLSSGATDTQYF.

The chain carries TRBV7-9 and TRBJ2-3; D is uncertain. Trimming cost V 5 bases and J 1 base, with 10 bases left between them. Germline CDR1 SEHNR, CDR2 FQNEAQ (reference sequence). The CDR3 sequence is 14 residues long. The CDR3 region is CASSTVTGTDTQYF. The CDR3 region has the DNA TGTGCCAGCAGCACAGTAACTGGCACAGATACGCAGTATTTT.

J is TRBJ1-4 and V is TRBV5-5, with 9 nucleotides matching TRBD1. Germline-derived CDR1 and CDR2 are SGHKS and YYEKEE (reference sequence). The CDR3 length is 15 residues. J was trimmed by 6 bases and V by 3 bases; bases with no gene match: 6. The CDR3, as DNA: TGTGCCAGCAGCTACCGACAGGGGGTCGATGAAAAACTGTTTTTT. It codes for CASSYRQGVDEKLFF.

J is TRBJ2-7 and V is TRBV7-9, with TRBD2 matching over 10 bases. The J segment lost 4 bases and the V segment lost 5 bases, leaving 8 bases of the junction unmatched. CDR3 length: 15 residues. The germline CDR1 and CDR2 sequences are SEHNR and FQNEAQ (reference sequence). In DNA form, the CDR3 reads TGTGCCAGCAGCCCAGCTAGCGGGAGTGGTTACGAGCAGTACTTC. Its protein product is CASSPASGSGYEQYF. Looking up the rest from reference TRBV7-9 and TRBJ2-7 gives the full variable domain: DTGVSQNPRHKITKRGQNVTFRCDPISEHNRLYWYRQTLGQGPEFLTYFQNEAQLEKSRLLSDRFSAERPKGSFSTLEIQRTEQGDSAMYLCASSPASGSGYEQYFGPGTRLTVT.

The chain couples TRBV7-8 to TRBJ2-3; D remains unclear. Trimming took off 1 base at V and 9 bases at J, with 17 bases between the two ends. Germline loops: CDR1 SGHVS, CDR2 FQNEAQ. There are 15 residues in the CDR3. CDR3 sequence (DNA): TGTGCCAGCAGCTTAGTTTCGATCGGCCCGGAGACGCAGTATTTT. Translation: CASSLVSIGPETQYF.

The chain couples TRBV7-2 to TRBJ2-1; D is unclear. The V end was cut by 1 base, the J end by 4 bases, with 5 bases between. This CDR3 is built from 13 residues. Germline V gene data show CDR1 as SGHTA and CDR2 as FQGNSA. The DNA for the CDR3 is TGTGCCAGCAGCTTAGAAACTTACAATGAGCAGTTCTTC. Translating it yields CASSLETYNEQFF.

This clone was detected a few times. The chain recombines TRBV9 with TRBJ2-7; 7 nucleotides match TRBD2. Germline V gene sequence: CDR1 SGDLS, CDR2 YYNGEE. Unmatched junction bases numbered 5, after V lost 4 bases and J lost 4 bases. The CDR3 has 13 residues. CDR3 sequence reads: CASSPTSSYEQYF. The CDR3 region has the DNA TGTGCCAGCAGCCCGACTAGCAGTTACGAGCAGTACTTC.

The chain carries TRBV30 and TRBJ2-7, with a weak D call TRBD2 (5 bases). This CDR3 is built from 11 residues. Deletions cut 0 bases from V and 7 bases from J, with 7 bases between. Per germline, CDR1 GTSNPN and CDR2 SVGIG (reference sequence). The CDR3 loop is CAWSVQREQYF. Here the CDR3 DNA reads TGTGCCTGGAGTGTACAGCGGGAGCAGTACTTC.

The CDR3 here is CASSFSSGGGPQYF. As DNA, the CDR3 is TGTGCCAGCAGCTTTTCATCGGGGGGAGGGCCCCAGTACTTC. The chain recombines TRBV7-2 with TRBJ2-7, with TRBD2 matching 7 bases. The germline V gene has CDR1 SGHTA and CDR2 FQGNSA. The CDR3 contains 14 residues. The trim removed 3 bases at V and 10 bases at J, leaving 12 bases unmatched. Drawing the rest from reference TRBV7-2 and TRBJ2-7, the complete variable domain is GAGVSQSPSNKVTEKGKDVELRCDPISGHTALYWYRQSLGQGLEFLIYFQGNSAPDKSGLPSDRFSAERTGGSVSTLTIQRTQQEDSAVYLCASSFSSGGGPQYFGPGTRLTVT.

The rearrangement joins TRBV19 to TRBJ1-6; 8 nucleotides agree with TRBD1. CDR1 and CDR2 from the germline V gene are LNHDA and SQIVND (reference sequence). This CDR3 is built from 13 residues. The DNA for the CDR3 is TGTGCTTCAAGGGGACAGGCGGATTCACCCCTCCACTTT. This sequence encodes CASRGQADSPLHF.

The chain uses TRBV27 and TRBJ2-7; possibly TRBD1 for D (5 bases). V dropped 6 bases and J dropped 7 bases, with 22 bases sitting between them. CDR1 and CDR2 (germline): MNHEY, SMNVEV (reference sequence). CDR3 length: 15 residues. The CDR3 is CASSLTGGAAREQYF. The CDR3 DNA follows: TGTGCCAGCAGCCTGACCGGTGGGGCGGCGAGGGAGCAGTACTTC.

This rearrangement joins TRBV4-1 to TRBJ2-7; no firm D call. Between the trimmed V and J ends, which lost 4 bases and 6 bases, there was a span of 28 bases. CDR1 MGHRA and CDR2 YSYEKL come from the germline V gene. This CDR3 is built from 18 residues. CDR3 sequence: CASSPRTIYQSQVAEQYF. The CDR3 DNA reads TGCGCCAGCAGCCCCCGCACAATATACCAAAGCCAGGTCGCCGAGCAGTACTTC.

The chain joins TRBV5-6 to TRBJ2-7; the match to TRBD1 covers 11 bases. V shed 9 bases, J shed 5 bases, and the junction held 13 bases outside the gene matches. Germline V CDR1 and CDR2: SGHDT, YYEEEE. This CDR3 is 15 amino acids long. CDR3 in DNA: TGTGCCACCGCACTCATCGGACAGGGGGCGAACGAGCAGTACTTC. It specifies CATALIGQGANEQYF.

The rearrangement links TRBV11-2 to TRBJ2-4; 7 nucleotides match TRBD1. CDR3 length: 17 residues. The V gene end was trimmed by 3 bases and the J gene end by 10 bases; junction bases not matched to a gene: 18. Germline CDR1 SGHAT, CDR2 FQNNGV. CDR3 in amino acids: CASSFLSGPQGRRIQYF. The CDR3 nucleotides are TGTGCCAGCAGCTTCCTTTCCGGCCCACAGGGGCGAAGGATTCAGTACTTC.

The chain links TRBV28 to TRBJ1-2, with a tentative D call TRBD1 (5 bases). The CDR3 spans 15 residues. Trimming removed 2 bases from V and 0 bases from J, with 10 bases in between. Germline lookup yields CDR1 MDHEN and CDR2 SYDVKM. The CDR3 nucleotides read TGTGCCAGCAGTTTAGGGGGGGTTACTAACTATGGCTACACCTTC. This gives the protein CASSLGGVTNYGYTF.